This T cell receptor beta chain was obtained from a study of cytomegalovirus exposure and HLA in healthy donors. For this clone: Its antigen is still unknown.

Whole-study findings and limits: Most of the CMV-associated TCR beta chains (in a later analysis) appeared to be HLA-restricted. About 87% or about 30% of the time was how often most TCR beta V segments were productive, according to an earlier analysis.

Between the trimmed V and J ends, which lost 4 bases and 0 bases, there was a span of 12 bases. The CDR3 runs 16 residues. Germline CDR1 reads SEHNR; CDR2 reads FQNEAQ (reference sequence). A multiplex PCR was run with 60 Vbeta primers and 13 Jbeta primers. The assay was immunoSEQ multiplex PCR, and TCRdb's table has in-frame clones only and misses some. The sample lists about 210,000 clones, about 85% occurring once. The source of this sequence is a girl aged 2 to 9 in good health and CMV-seronegative. This chain uses TRBV7-9 with TRBJ2-2; D might be TRBD2 (6 bases). The sample comprised PBMCs. The CDR3 is CASSSSAGANTGELFF. DNA of the CDR3: TGTGCCAGCAGCTCATCAGCGGGTGCGAACACCGGGGAGCTGTTTTTT.